Presented here are 16 T cell receptor beta chains from one specimen sequenced in a study of human T cells and chemical hapten exposure. Indicated time point: patch test 1, 2 weeks after DPC sensitization. Treatment given: therapeutic diphenylcyclopropenone sensitization with weekly scalp DPC. TCRdb independently ran MiXCR on the RACE reads; one entry per CDR3 protein. The sample shows approximately 73,000 distinct CDR3 sequences, around a tenth of them seen only once. Sequenced material: whole blood, taken in connection with sensitization to the hapten diphenylcyclopropenone (DPC). Receptor source: a woman in her forties or fifties with alopecia areata. Some clones in this sample may be carry-over from other donors' samples.

This clonotype appeared a few times. The chain recombines TRBV6-1 with TRBJ1-2, with TRBD1 identical over 9 bases. The trim removed 7 bases at V and 8 bases at J, leaving 11 bases unmatched. This CDR3 is built from 14 residues. Germline V gene sequence: CDR1 MNHNS, CDR2 SASEGT. The CDR3 DNA reads as TGTGCCAGCACCAAGGGGGACAGGGTAGAAGGCTACACCTTC. This codes for CASTKGDRVEGYTF.

The chain uses TRBV3-1 and TRBJ1-1; unclear D gene. The CDR3 contains 13 residues. Trimming took 0 bases from V and 3 from J, leaving 5 bases between them. Germline values: CDR1 LGHDT, CDR2 YNNKEL (reference sequence). CDR3: CASSQEPHTEAFF. As DNA, the CDR3 is TGTGCCAGCAGCCAAGAACCCCACACTGAAGCTTTCTTT. Variable domain in full (rest from reference TRBV3-1 and TRBJ1-1): DTAVSQTPKYLVTQMGNDKSIKCEQNLGHDTMYWYKQDSKKFLKIMFSYNNKELIINETVPNRFSPKSPDKAHLNLHINSLELGDSAVYFCASSQEPHTEAFFGQGTRLTVV.

This clonotype was picked up a small number of times. The rearrangement uses TRBV19 and TRBJ1-2, with 7 nucleotides matching TRBD1. CDR3 length equals 14 residues. The V segment lost 4 bases and the J segment 3 bases; nucleotides outside the gene matches: 5. Germline assignment: CDR1 LNHDA and CDR2 SQIVND (reference sequence). Here the CDR3 DNA reads TGTGCCAGTAGTACGACAGGGATCTACTATGGCTACACCTTC. Its translation is CASSTTGIYYGYTF.

This clonotype was counted many times. J is TRBJ2-1 and V is TRBV20-1, with 12 nucleotides matching TRBD2. V lost 0 bases and J lost 4; bases outside the gene matches: 4. This CDR3 is 16 amino acids long. CDR1 and CDR2 (germline): DFQATT, SNEGSKA (reference sequence). The CDR3 protein is CSARDLAGGPYNEQFF. In DNA form, the CDR3 reads TGCAGTGCTAGAGATCTAGCGGGAGGGCCTTACAATGAGCAGTTCTTC.

This clonotype was seen at least ten times. CDR3: CASSPLAGFTDTQYF. As DNA, the CDR3 is TGTGCCAGCAGCCCACTAGCGGGGTTCACAGATACGCAGTATTTT. The V gene is TRBV7-2, the J gene TRBJ2-3; 10 nucleotides match TRBD2. Germline V gene data show CDR1 as SGHTA and CDR2 as FQGNSA. V lost 5 bases and J lost 2; bases outside the gene matches: 4. This CDR3 comprises 15 residues.

The chain carries TRBV2 and TRBJ2-1; 8 positions match TRBD2. Germline V CDR1 and CDR2: SNHLY, FYNNEI. This CDR3 has 13 amino acids. V trimming: 6 bases; J trimming: 2 bases; junction bases outside the gene matches: 0. This CDR3 is CASRLAAYNEQFF. For the CDR3, the DNA is TGTGCCAGCAGACTAGCGGCCTACAATGAGCAGTTCTTC.

This clonotype was recorded a few times. V and J are TRBV5-1 and TRBJ2-5; D is possibly TRBD1 (6 bases). The CDR3 has 14 amino acids. Trimming stripped 0 bases from V and 3 bases from J, with 9 bases between. CDR1 and CDR2 from the germline V gene are SGHRS and YFSETQ. CDR3 protein: CASSLGSGEETQYF. The CDR3 DNA reads TGCGCCAGCAGCTTGGGGTCAGGGGAAGAGACCCAGTACTTC.

The chain couples TRBV6-5 to TRBJ2-5; D unclear. This CDR3 is 13 amino acids long. Trimming took off 4 bases at V and 5 bases at J, with 11 bases between the two ends. The germline CDR1 and CDR2 sequences are MNHEY and SVGAGI. CDR3 DNA: TGTGCCAGCAGTTTAGTGGTCGGGGAGACCCAGTACTTC. The encoded protein is CASSLVVGETQYF.

This clonotype was counted only a few times. The genes are TRBV10-3 and TRBJ2-1; 12 nucleotides align to TRBD2. From germline, CDR1 is ENHRY and CDR2 SYGVKD. V trimming: 8 bases; J trimming: 2 bases; junction bases outside the gene matches: 4. This CDR3 spans 15 amino acids. The CDR3 spells CAIQTSGGTYNEQFF. Here the CDR3 DNA reads TGTGCCATCCAGACTAGCGGGGGAACCTACAATGAGCAGTTCTTC.

DNA for the CDR3: TGTGCCAGCAGCCCCTTTACAGCCAAAAACATTCAGTACTTC. This sequence encodes CASSPFTAKNIQYF. The chain recombines TRBV6-2 or TRBV6-3 with TRBJ2-4; D call uncertain. The CDR3 contains 14 residues. Trimming took 6 bases from V and 0 from J, leaving 9 bases between them. Germline V gene data show CDR1 as MNHEY and CDR2 as SVGEGT.

This clonotype has only a few counts. The gene calls are TRBV6-4 and TRBJ2-6; TRBD1 is a possible D gene (6 bases). Trimming removed 8 bases at V and 2 bases at J, with 7 bases between. The CDR3 extends over 13 amino acids. The germline CDR1 and CDR2 sequences are MRHNA and SNTAGT. Written as DNA, the CDR3 is TGTGCCAGCCGGGACACTGGGGCCAACGTCCTGACTTTC. Its protein is CASRDTGANVLTF.

J is TRBJ2-3 and V is TRBV5-1; D ambiguous. V was clipped by 7 bases and J by 5 bases, with 5 bases between them. The CDR3 length is 10 residues. The germline V gene has CDR1 SGHRS and CDR2 YFSETQ. CDR3 loop: CASWRDTQYF. Written as DNA, the CDR3 is TGCGCCAGCTGGAGAGATACGCAGTATTTT.

At least ten counts were recorded for this clonotype. The chain carries TRBV7-9 and TRBJ2-3; perhaps TRBD2 as D (6 bases). V lost 8 bases, J lost 1 base, and 10 bases lay in between. Germline loops: CDR1 SEHNR, CDR2 FQNEAQ (reference sequence). This CDR3 comprises 13 residues. The CDR3 bases are TGTGCCAGCTGCTCGGGGGGCACAGATACGCAGTATTTT. Translating gives CASCSGGTDTQYF.

The chain employs TRBV12-3 or TRBV12-4 and TRBJ2-4; 8 bases align to TRBD1. Trimming cost V 5 bases and J 8 bases; bases outside gene matches: 8. The CDR3 covers 14 residues. The CDR3: CASSPTGTGHIQYF. CDR3 sequence (DNA): TGTGCCAGCAGTCCTACCGGGACAGGTCACATTCAGTACTTC.

This sequence joins TRBV20-1 and TRBJ1-2; TRBD1 agrees at 10 bases. CDR3 length: 15 amino acids. CDR1 is DFQATT, CDR2 SNEGSKA, per germline (reference sequence). The V and J ends lost 3 bases and 3 bases, in that order; junction bases with no gene match: 7. The chain's CDR3 is CSARQIGTGDYGYTF. The CDR3 DNA sequence: TGCAGTGCTAGGCAAATTGGGACAGGGGACTATGGCTACACCTTC.

This sequence joins TRBV18 and TRBJ1-4, with D tentatively TRBD1 (6 bases). Germline values: CDR1 KGHSH, CDR2 LQKENI. This CDR3 is 15 amino acids long. V was trimmed by 2 bases and J by 7 bases, leaving 14 bases between them. This CDR3 is CASSPWGPSGEKLFF. The CDR3 coding sequence is TGTGCCAGCTCACCATGGGGGCCCTCGGGTGAAAAACTGTTTTTT.